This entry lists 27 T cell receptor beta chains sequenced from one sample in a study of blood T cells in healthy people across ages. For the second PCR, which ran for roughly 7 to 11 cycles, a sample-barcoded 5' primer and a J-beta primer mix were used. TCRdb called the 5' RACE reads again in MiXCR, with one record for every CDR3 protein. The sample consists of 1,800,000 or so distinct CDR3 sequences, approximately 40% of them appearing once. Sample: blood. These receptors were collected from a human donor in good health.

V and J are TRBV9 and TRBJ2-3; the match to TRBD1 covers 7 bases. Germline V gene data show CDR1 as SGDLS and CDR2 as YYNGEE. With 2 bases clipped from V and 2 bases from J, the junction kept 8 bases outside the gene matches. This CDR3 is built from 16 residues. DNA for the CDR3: TGTGCCAGCAGCGTGTTGGGACAGCAGTTCACAGATACGCAGTATTTT. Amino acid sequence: CASSVLGQQFTDTQYF. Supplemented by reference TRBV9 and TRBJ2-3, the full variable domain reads DSGVTQTPKHLITATGQRVTLRCSPRSGDLSVYWYQQSLDQGLQFLIQYYNGEERAKGNILERFSAQQFPDLHSELNLSSLELGDSALYFCASSVLGQQFTDTQYFGPGTRLTVL.

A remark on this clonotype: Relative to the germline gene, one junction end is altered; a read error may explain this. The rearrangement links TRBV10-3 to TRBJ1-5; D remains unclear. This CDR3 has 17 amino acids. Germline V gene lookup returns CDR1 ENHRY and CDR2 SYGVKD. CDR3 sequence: CPISESKVGLSNQPLHF. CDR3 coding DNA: TGTCCCATCAGTGAGTCGAAGGTTGGGCTTAGCAATCAGCCCCTGCATTTT.

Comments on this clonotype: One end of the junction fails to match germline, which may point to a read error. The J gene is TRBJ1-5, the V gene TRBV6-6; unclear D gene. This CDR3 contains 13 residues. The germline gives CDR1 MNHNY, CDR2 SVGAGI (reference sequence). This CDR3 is CACSEVSVTSQHF. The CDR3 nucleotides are TGTGCCTGCAGCGAAGTCTCGGTTACATCCCAGCATTTT.

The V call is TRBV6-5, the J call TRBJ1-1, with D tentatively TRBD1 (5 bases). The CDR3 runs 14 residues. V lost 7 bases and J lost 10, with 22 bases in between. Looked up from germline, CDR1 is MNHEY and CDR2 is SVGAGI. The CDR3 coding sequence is TGTGCCAGCAACGGGGCCCCCGAGAATAACCGAGCTTTCTTT. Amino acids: CASNGAPENNRAFF.

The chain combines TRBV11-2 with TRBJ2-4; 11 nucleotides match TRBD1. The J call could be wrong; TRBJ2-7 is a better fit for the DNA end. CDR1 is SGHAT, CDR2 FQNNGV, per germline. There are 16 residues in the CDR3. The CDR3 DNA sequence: TGTGCCAGCAGCCGATGGGACAGGGGGACTACCTACGAGCAGTACTTC. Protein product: CASSRWDRGTTYEQYF.

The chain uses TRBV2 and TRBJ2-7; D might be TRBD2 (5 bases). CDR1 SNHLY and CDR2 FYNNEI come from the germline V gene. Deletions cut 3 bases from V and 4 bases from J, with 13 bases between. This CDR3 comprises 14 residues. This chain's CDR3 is CASSDLERTYEQYF. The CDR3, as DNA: TGTGCCAGCAGTGATCTGGAGAGGACTTACGAGCAGTACTTC. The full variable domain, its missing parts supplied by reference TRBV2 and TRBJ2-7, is EPEVTQTPSHQVTQMGQEVILRCVPISNHLYFYWYRQILGQKVEFLVSFYNNEISEKSEIFDDQFSVERPDGSNFTLKIRSTKLEDSAMYFCASSDLERTYEQYFGPGTRLTVT.

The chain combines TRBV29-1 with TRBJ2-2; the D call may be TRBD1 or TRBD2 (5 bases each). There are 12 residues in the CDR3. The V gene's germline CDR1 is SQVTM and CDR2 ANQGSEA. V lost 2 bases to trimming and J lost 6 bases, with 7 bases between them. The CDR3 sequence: CSVEMGAGELFF. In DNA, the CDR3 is TGCAGCGTTGAAATGGGGGCCGGGGAGCTGTTTTTT.

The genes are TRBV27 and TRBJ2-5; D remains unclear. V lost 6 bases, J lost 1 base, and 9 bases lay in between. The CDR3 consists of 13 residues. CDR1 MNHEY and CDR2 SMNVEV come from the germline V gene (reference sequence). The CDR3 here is CASRFSFQETQYF. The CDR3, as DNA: TGTGCCAGCAGATTCTCCTTCCAAGAGACCCAGTACTTC.

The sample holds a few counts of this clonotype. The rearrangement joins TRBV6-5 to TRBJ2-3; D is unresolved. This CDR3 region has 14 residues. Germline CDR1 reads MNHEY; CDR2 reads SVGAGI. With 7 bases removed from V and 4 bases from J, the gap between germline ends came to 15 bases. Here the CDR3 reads CASKVHLGADTQYF. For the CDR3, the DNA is TGTGCCAGCAAGGTTCACCTCGGAGCAGATACGCAGTATTTT.

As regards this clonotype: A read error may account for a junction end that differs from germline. The CDR3 protein is CATSRIRTGRNYGDTF. The CDR3 DNA reads TGTGCCACCAGCAGGATTCGGACGGGTCGGAACTATGGCGACACCTTC. The V and J genes are TRBV15 and TRBJ1-2; D gene uncertain. The CDR3 is made up of 16 amino acids. Germline values: CDR1 LNHNV, CDR2 YYDKDF (reference sequence). Variable domain in full (rest from reference TRBV15 and TRBJ1-2): DAMVIQNPRYQVTQFGKPVTLSCSQTLNHNVMYWYQQKSSQAPKLLFHYYDKDFNNEADTPDNFQSRRPNTSFCFLDIRSPGLGDTAMYLCATSRIRTGRNYGDTFGSGTRLTVV.

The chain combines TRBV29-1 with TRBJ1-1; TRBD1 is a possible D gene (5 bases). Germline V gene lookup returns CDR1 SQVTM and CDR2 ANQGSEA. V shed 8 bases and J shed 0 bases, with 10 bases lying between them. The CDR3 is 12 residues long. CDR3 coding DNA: TGCAGCTCCGGGGGAGTGAACACTGAAGCTTTCTTT. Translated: CSSGGVNTEAFF.

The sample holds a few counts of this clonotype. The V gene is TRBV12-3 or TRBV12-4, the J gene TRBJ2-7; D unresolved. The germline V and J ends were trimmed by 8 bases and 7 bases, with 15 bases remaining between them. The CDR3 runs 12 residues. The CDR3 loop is CASESPSTEQYF. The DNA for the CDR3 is TGTGCCAGCGAGTCCCCCTCTACGGAGCAGTACTTC.

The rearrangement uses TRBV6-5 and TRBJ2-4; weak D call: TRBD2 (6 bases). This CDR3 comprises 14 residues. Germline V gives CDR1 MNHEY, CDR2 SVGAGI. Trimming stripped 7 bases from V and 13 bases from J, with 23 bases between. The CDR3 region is CASNRDPSGGEQYF. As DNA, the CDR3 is TGTGCCAGCAATAGGGATCCCTCGGGCGGGGAGCAGTACTTC.

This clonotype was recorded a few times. The CDR3 DNA reads as TGCAGCGCCCGGGACAGGGCGAGGGAGACCCAGTACTTC. Encoded protein: CSARDRARETQYF. The chain carries TRBV29-1 and TRBJ2-5; 9 bases align to TRBD1. Per the germline V gene, CDR1 is SQVTM and CDR2 is ANQGSEA. J lost 5 bases, V lost 7 bases, and 8 bases had no gene match. CDR3 length: 13 amino acids.

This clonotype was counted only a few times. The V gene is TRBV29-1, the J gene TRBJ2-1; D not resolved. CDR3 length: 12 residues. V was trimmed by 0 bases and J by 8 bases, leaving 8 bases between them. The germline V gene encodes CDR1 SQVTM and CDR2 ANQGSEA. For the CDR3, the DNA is TGCAGCGTTGAAGAAGGGTCCGATGAGCAGTTCTTC. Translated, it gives CSVEEGSDEQFF.

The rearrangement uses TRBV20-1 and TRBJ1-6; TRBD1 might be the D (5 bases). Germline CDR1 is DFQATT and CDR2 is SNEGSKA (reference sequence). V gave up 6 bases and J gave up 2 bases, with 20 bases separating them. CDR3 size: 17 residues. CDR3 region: CSAKDGTEDAYNSPLHF. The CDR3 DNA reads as TGCAGTGCAAAAGACGGGACCGAAGATGCCTATAATTCACCCCTCCACTTT.

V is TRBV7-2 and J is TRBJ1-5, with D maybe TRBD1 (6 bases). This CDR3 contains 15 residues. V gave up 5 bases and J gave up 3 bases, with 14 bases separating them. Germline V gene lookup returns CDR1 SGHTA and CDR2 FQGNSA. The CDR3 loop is CASSPAGAINQPQHF. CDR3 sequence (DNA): TGTGCCAGCAGCCCCGCAGGGGCCATCAATCAGCCCCAGCATTTT.

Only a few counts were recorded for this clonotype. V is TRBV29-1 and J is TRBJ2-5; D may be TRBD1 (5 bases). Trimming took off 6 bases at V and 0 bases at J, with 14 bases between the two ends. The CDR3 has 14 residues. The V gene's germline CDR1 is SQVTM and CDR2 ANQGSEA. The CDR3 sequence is CSVAGHRNQETQYF. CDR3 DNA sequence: TGCAGCGTAGCCGGGCACAGGAACCAAGAGACCCAGTACTTC.

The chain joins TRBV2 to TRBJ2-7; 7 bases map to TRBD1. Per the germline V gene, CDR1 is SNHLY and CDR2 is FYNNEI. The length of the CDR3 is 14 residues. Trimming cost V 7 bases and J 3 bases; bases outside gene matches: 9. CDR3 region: CASTLGRQGYEQYF. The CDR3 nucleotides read TGTGCCAGCACCCTCGGAAGACAGGGCTACGAGCAGTACTTC. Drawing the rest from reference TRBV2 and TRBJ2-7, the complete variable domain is EPEVTQTPSHQVTQMGQEVILRCVPISNHLYFYWYRQILGQKVEFLVSFYNNEISEKSEIFDDQFSVERPDGSNFTLKIRSTKLEDSAMYFCASTLGRQGYEQYFGPGTRLTVT.

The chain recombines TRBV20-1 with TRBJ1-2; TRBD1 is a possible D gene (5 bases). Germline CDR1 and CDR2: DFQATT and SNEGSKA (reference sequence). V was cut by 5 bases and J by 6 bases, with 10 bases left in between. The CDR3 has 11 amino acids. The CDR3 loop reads CSAEGLDGYTF. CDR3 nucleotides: TGCAGTGCTGAGGGACTAGATGGCTACACCTTC.

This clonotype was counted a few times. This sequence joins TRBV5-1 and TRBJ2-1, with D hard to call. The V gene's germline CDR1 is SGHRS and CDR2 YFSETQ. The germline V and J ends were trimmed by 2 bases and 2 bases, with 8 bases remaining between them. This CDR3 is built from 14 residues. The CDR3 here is CASSLYEAYNEQFF. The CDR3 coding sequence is TGCGCCAGCAGCTTATACGAGGCCTACAATGAGCAGTTCTTC.

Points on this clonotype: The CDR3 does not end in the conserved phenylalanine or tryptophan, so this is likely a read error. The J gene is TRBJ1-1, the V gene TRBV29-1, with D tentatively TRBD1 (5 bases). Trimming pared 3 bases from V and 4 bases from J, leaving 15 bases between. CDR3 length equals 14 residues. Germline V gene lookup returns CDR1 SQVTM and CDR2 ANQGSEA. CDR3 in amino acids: CSVESGNYATEAFL. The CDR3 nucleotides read TGCAGCGTTGAGTCAGGGAATTACGCCACTGAAGCTTTCTTG.

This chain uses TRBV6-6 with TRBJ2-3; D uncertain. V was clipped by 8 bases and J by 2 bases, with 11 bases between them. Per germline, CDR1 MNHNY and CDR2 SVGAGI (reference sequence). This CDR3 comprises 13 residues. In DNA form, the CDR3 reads TGTGCCAGCTGGACGGCAAACACAGATACGCAGTATTTT. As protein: CASWTANTDTQYF.

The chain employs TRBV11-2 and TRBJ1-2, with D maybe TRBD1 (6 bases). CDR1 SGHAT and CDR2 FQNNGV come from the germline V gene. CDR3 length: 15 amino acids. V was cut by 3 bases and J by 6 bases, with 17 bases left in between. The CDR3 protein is CASSLAIWGQDGYTF. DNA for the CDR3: TGTGCCAGCAGCTTGGCGATTTGGGGGCAGGATGGCTACACCTTC.

CDR3 DNA sequence: TGTGCCAGCAGTTTCGTATCCGGGAACTATGGCTACACCTTC. It specifies CASSFVSGNYGYTF. The chain joins TRBV2 to TRBJ1-2; D is unclear. The CDR3 is 14 residues long. Per germline, CDR1 SNHLY and CDR2 FYNNEI. V gave up 5 bases and J gave up 2 bases, with 12 bases separating them.

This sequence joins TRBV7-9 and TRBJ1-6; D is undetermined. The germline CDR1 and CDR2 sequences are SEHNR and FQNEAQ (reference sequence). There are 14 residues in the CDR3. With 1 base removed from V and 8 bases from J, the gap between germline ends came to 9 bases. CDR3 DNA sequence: TGTGCCAGCAGCTTAGGTGAGGGCTATTCACCCCTCCACTTT. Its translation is CASSLGEGYSPLHF.

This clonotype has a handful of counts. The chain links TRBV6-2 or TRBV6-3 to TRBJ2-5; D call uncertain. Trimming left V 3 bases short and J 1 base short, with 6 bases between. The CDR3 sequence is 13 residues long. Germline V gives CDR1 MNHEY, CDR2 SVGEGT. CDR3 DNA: TGTGCCAGCAGTTATCGGTTCCAAGAGACCCAGTACTTC. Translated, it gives CASSYRFQETQYF.